What follows are 5 T cell receptor beta chains derived from one specimen sequenced in a study of CD8+CD57+ T cells in acquired aplastic anemia (dated by TCRdb to 2016 to 2019). Instrument used: Illumina HiSeq 2000. Profiling of TCR beta VDJ combinations and CDR3 sequences used genomic DNA as the template. The public sequencing data were trimmed at Q25 with fastp and processed into clonotypes with MiXCR by TCRdb, which kept only in-frame beta chains. CDR3 protein sequences are deduplicated, and each keeps its most common genes and DNA. The sample includes 180,000 or so distinct CDR3 sequences, with about half observed a single time. 2.9% of the sample goes to the ten largest clones. What was sequenced was sorted CD4+, CD8+, or CD8+CD57+ T cells (not recorded which) from PBMCs. The receptors here all came from a human donor in good health.

The chain joins TRBV2 to TRBJ2-3; possible D gene TRBD2, 5 bases. This CDR3 is 13 amino acids long. Trimming shortened V by 6 bases and J by 4 bases, and 11 bases separated the two germline ends. CDR1 and CDR2 (germline): SNHLY, FYNNEI. The CDR3, as DNA: TGTGCCAGCAGAGCGGACGGACCAGATACGCAGTATTTT. Protein sequence: CASRADGPDTQYF.

This clonotype was found many times. The chain joins TRBV4-1 to TRBJ1-1; D remains unclear. CDR3 length equals 12 residues. Trimming pared 5 bases from V and 4 bases from J, leaving 8 bases between. Germline V gene data show CDR1 as MGHRA and CDR2 as YSYEKL. DNA of the CDR3: TGCGCCAGCAGCTCCTACGGCACTGAAGCTTTCTTT. It yields the protein CASSSYGTEAFF.

By proportion, this clonotype is medium-sized. The rearrangement uses TRBV4-2 and TRBJ1-2; the D gene is possibly TRBD1 (5 bases). CDR1 is LGHNA, CDR2 YNFKEQ, per germline. Trimming shortened V by 0 bases and J by 2 bases, and 13 bases separated the two germline ends. CDR3 length equals 16 residues. CDR3: CASSQEVGGTNYGYTF. The CDR3, as DNA: TGTGCCAGCAGCCAAGAAGTCGGGGGGACCAACTATGGCTACACCTTC.

This clonotype occurred a few times. V gene TRBV24-1 combines with J gene TRBJ2-6, with no clear D. Trimming took 4 bases from V and 0 from J, leaving 12 bases between them. CDR1 is KGHDR, CDR2 SFDVKD, per germline. This CDR3 comprises 17 residues. CDR3 sequence: CATSDGPTPSGANVLTF. Here the CDR3 DNA reads TGTGCCACCAGTGACGGCCCAACACCCTCTGGGGCCAACGTCCTGACTTTC.

The rearrangement joins TRBV10-2 to TRBJ2-5; 9 bases fit TRBD2. CDR3 size: 18 residues. V dropped 3 bases and J dropped 5; count of bases not matched to a gene: 16. Germline V gives CDR1 WSHSY, CDR2 SAAADI. The CDR3 DNA reads TGCGCCAGCAGTGATATGTATAGCGGGAGAGGATTCGCGGAGACCCAGTACTTC. Residues: CASSDMYSGRGFAETQYF.